These 31 T cell receptor beta chains were sequenced from one sample in a study of OX40 agonist ivuxolimab in advanced cancers. The data were produced by immunoSEQ multiplex PCR, yet TCRdb's version contains in-frame clones alone and is incomplete. This sample has some 50,000 clones, with about nine tenths found just once. The sequences come from CD4+ or CD8+ T cells sorted from blood, collected in a trial of the OX40 agonist ivuxolimab. The receptors stem from an adult with an advanced solid tumor such as melanoma, head and neck, liver or kidney cancer.

The chain employs TRBV11-3 and TRBJ2-5; 10 positions match TRBD2. V gave up 5 bases and J gave up 5 bases; unmatched junction bases: 11. The CDR3 extends over 16 amino acids. Per the germline V gene, CDR1 is SGHNT and CDR2 is YENEEA. The CDR3 DNA is TGTGCCAGCAGCATAATAGCGGGAGGCGGCGGGGAGACCCAGTACTTC. It codes for CASSIIAGGGGETQYF.

This clone came up once. The V gene is TRBV7-2, the J gene TRBJ1-3; no definite D call. CDR1 and CDR2 (germline): SGHTA, FQGNSA. Trimming pared 3 bases from V and 0 bases from J, leaving 12 bases between. The CDR3 totals 16 residues. The CDR3 is CASSLNSQLSGNTIYF. The DNA of the CDR3 is TGTGCCAGCAGCTTGAACAGTCAGCTCTCTGGAAACACCATATATTTT. Looking up the rest from reference TRBV7-2 and TRBJ1-3 gives the full variable domain: GAGVSQSPSNKVTEKGKDVELRCDPISGHTALYWYRQSLGQGLEFLIYFQGNSAPDKSGLPSDRFSAERTGGSVSTLTIQRTQQEDSAVYLCASSLNSQLSGNTIYFGEGSWLTVV.

The chain links TRBV6-5 to TRBJ2-1; 10 positions agree with TRBD1. The CDR3 spans 16 residues. The germline V gene has CDR1 MNHEY and CDR2 SVGAGI. V lost 0 bases to trimming and J lost 7 bases; unmatched junction nucleotides: 6. DNA for the CDR3: TGTGCCAGCAGTTACTCGGGACAGGGGACAAGGAATGAGCAGTTCTTC. It is translated as CASSYSGQGTRNEQFF.

In this sample, this clone turned up once. CDR3 DNA sequence: TGCGCCAGCAGCCCAGGACTAGCGGGAGCCCACACAGATACGCAGTATTTT. Translation gives CASSPGLAGAHTDTQYF. The V gene is TRBV5-1, the J gene TRBJ2-3; TRBD2 matches at 13 bases. Trimming removed 4 bases from V and 2 bases from J; junction bases left unmatched: 7. The CDR3 is made up of 17 amino acids. CDR1 and CDR2 from the germline V gene are SGHRS and YFSETQ.

About this clone itself: The same CDR3 arises from other DNA sequences in this sample as well. J is TRBJ1-1 and V is TRBV29-1, with D possibly matching TRBD1 (6 bases). The CDR3 runs 12 residues. The V gene lost 4 bases and the J gene lost 0 bases, with 6 bases spanning the gap. Germline V CDR1 and CDR2: SQVTM, ANQGSEA. The CDR3 loop reads CSVGQVNTEAFF. In DNA, the CDR3 is TGCAGCGTTGGACAGGTGAACACTGAAGCTTTCTTT.

The chain is built from TRBV30 and TRBJ2-7; D ambiguous. Between the trimmed V and J ends, which lost 3 bases and 1 base, there was a span of 13 bases. CDR3 length: 14 residues. In germline, CDR1 is GTSNPN, CDR2 SVGIG (reference sequence). The CDR3 region has the DNA TGTGCCTGGAGGAAGGACGGCCGATCCTACGAGCAGTACTTC. The encoded protein is CAWRKDGRSYEQYF.

The chain couples TRBV21-1 to TRBJ1-5. TRBV21-1 is a documented pseudogene. This CDR3 has 11 amino acids. CDR3 in DNA: TGTCGGGGGGGTAGCAATCAGCCCCAGCATTTT. As protein: CRGGSNQPQHF.

The J gene is TRBJ1-5, the V gene TRBV28; tentatively, D is TRBD1 (6 bases). Germline V gene sequence: CDR1 MDHEN, CDR2 SYDVKM. This CDR3 has 16 residues. V shed 6 bases and J shed 2 bases, with 17 bases lying between them. CDR3 sequence reads: CASRQQQGGRNQPQHF. Here the CDR3 DNA reads TGTGCCAGCAGACAACAACAGGGAGGGCGCAATCAGCCCCAGCATTTT.

This clone was counted once. The gene calls are TRBV6-1 and TRBJ1-3; D is perhaps TRBD1 (6 bases). The ends were cut back, 7 bases at V and 0 bases at J, with 13 bases in the middle. Germline CDR1 is MNHNS and CDR2 is SASEGT. This CDR3 has 15 amino acids. As DNA, the CDR3 is TGTGCCAGCACCAGGGACACTTCCTCTGGAAACACCATATATTTT. Protein sequence: CASTRDTSSGNTIYF.

This clone has a handful of counts. This chain links TRBV6-1 with TRBJ1-1; possibly TRBD1 for D (5 bases). Looked up from germline, CDR1 is MNHNS and CDR2 is SASEGT. Trimming took 8 bases from V and 4 from J, leaving 17 bases between them. CDR3 length: 14 residues. As DNA, the CDR3 is TGTGCCAGCGGAAGGGCGGGGGGGTCCACTGAAGCTTTCTTT. This encodes CASGRAGGSTEAFF.

The CDR3 DNA reads TGTGCCAGCTCACCACAAGCCGTCAGTTCACCCCTCCACTTT. As protein: CASSPQAVSSPLHF. The gene calls are TRBV18 and TRBJ1-6, with D hard to call. The CDR3 loop spans 14 amino acids. The germline V and J ends were trimmed by 1 base and 9 bases, with 10 bases remaining between them. The V gene's germline CDR1 is KGHSH and CDR2 LQKENI. The entire variable domain, with the rest obtained from reference TRBV18 and TRBJ1-6, is as follows: NAGVMQNPRHLVRRRGQEARLRCSPMKGHSHVYWYRQLPEEGLKFMVYLQKENIIDESGMPKERFSAEFPKEGPSILRIQQVVRGDSAAYFCASSPQAVSSPLHFGNGTRLTVT.

The chain joins TRBV28 to TRBJ1-1; no definite D call. This CDR3 is 14 amino acids long. Deletions cut 6 bases from V and 4 bases from J, with 15 bases between. The germline V gene encodes CDR1 MDHEN and CDR2 SYDVKM. The CDR3 DNA is TGTGCCAGCAGCCCGAACGGTCCTATCACTGAAGCTTTCTTT. This translates into CASSPNGPITEAFF. The full variable domain, rest sourced from reference TRBV28 and TRBJ1-1, is DVKVTQSSRYLVKRTGEKVFLECVQDMDHENMFWYRQDPGLGLRLIYFSYDVKMKEKGDIPEGYSVSREKKERFSLILESASTNQTSMYLCASSPNGPITEAFFGQGTRLTVV.

This clone has a single count. The V and J genes are TRBV4-1 and TRBJ1-4; the D is unclear. This CDR3 region has 14 residues. Germline V CDR1 and CDR2: MGHRA, YSYEKL. With 0 bases removed from V and 3 bases from J, the gap between germline ends came to 5 bases. CDR3 sequence: CASSQESPNEKLFF. DNA for the CDR3: TGCGCCAGCAGCCAAGAGTCGCCTAATGAAAAACTGTTTTTT.

The rearrangement joins TRBV9 to TRBJ2-5, with 8 bases identical to TRBD1. This CDR3 comprises 15 residues. Looked up from germline, CDR1 is SGDLS and CDR2 is YYNGEE. With 3 bases clipped from V and 4 bases from J, the junction kept 8 bases outside the gene matches. For the CDR3, the DNA is TGTGCCAGCAGCGCCCGGACAGGGTCCCTAGAGACCCAGTACTTC. Its translation is CASSARTGSLETQYF.

V is TRBV6-6 and J is TRBJ2-7; 7 bases fit TRBD2. CDR1 is MNHNY and CDR2 is SVGAGI in the germline V gene (reference sequence). The CDR3 runs 16 residues. V was pared by 2 bases and J by 2 bases, with 9 bases of the junction left unmatched. CDR3 loop: CASSYLRSGLAYEQYF. CDR3 nucleotides: TGTGCCAGCAGTTACCTGCGTAGCGGGCTTGCCTACGAGCAGTACTTC.

This rearrangement joins TRBV10-3 to TRBJ1-5; 8 nucleotides agree with TRBD1. V was pared by 0 bases and J by 2 bases, with 6 bases of the junction left unmatched. CDR1 ENHRY and CDR2 SYGVKD come from the germline V gene. CDR3 length: 17 amino acids. Here the CDR3 reads CAISESPGTGRNQPQHF. The CDR3 DNA reads TGTGCCATCAGTGAGTCGCCCGGGACAGGCCGCAATCAGCCCCAGCATTTT.

CDR3 sequence: CASSEKKSQETQYF. The DNA of the CDR3 is TGCGCCAGCAGTGAGAAAAAGAGCCAAGAGACCCAGTACTTC. V and J are TRBV10-2 and TRBJ2-5; D uncertain. The CDR3 is 14 amino acids. CDR1 is WSHSY, CDR2 SAAADI, per germline. Between the trimmed V and J ends, which lost 2 bases and 1 base, there was a span of 8 bases.

Comments on this clone: An end of the junction differs from the germline gene, which may be a read error. This chain uses TRBV5-1 with TRBJ1-6; D ambiguous. The length of the CDR3 is 13 residues. The germline V gene has CDR1 SGHRS and CDR2 YFSETQ. The CDR3 DNA reads TGCGTCAGCAGCTCCGTCGATAATTCACCCCTCCACTTT. Its protein product is CVSSSVDNSPLHF.

The CDR3: CAGTRSGQETQYF. DNA of the CDR3: TGTGCCGGGACGAGGAGCGGCCAAGAGACCCAGTACTTC. V usage is TRBV12-2 and J usage is TRBJ2-5. TRBV12-2 is designated a pseudogene. The CDR3 totals 13 residues.

This clone turned up a few times. This chain connects TRBV2 to TRBJ1-2; D is uncertain. This CDR3 is 12 amino acids long. Germline CDR1 is SNHLY and CDR2 is FYNNEI. Deletions cut 6 bases from V and 6 bases from J, with 11 bases between. The CDR3 nucleotides read TGTGCCAGCAGCCAAGGGATAGATGGCTACACCTTC. Encoded protein: CASSQGIDGYTF. Supplemented by reference TRBV2 and TRBJ1-2, the full variable domain reads EPEVTQTPSHQVTQMGQEVILRCVPISNHLYFYWYRQILGQKVEFLVSFYNNEISEKSEIFDDQFSVERPDGSNFTLKIRSTKLEDSAMYFCASSQGIDGYTFGSGTRLTVV.

The gene calls are TRBV6-5 and TRBJ1-2; the D gene is possibly TRBD1 (5 bases). There are 13 residues in the CDR3. Germline V CDR1 and CDR2: MNHEY, SVGAGI. V was cut by 6 bases and J by 8 bases, with 16 bases left in between. The CDR3 nucleotides are TGTGCCAGCAGAGAGGGGATAACGCGAGGCTACACCTTC. Translation gives CASREGITRGYTF.

The gene calls are TRBV6-1 and TRBJ1-2, with 8 positions matching TRBD1. The CDR3 is made up of 14 amino acids. V shed 7 bases, J shed 4 bases, and the junction held 8 bases outside the gene matches. Per the germline V gene, CDR1 is MNHNS and CDR2 is SASEGT. As DNA, the CDR3 is TGTGCCAGCAAATTACAGGGGGAGCGCTATGGCTACACCTTC. Translating gives CASKLQGERYGYTF.

The chain is built from TRBV5-1 and TRBJ2-7, with 12 bases aligning to TRBD1. Trimming at V came to 4 bases and at J to 7 bases, leaving 12 bases not matched to a gene. In germline, CDR1 is SGHRS, CDR2 YFSETQ. The CDR3 covers 16 residues. CDR3 in DNA: TGCGCCAGCAGCCGAACCGGGGGACAGGGGGCGGAGGAGCAGTACTTC. Amino acid sequence: CASSRTGGQGAEEQYF. Drawing the rest from reference TRBV5-1 and TRBJ2-7, the complete variable domain is KAGVTQTPRYLIKTRGQQVTLSCSPISGHRSVSWYQQTPGQGLQFLFEYFSETQRNKGNFPGRFSGRQFSNSRSEMNVSTLELGDSALYLCASSRTGGQGAEEQYFGPGTRLTVT.

CDR3 protein: CASSRDRLTYEQYF. CDR3 nucleotide sequence: TGTGCCAGCAGCCGGGACAGATTAACCTACGAGCAGTACTTC. The chain combines TRBV6-5 with TRBJ2-7; 7 bases are a match to TRBD1. CDR3 size: 14 residues. The germline V gene has CDR1 MNHEY and CDR2 SVGAGI. V dropped 6 bases and J dropped 2; count of bases not matched to a gene: 7.

This sequence joins TRBV5-4 and TRBJ2-3; 13 positions match TRBD2. V was pared by 0 bases and J by 2 bases, with 6 bases of the junction left unmatched. This CDR3 comprises 18 residues. Germline lookup yields CDR1 SGHNT and CDR2 YYREEE (reference sequence). The CDR3 sequence: CASSLGLAGGPLTDTQYF. CDR3 nucleotide sequence: TGTGCCAGCAGCTTGGGACTAGCGGGGGGTCCCCTCACAGATACGCAGTATTTT.

The chain combines TRBV11-2 with TRBJ2-3; 10 bases agree with TRBD2. CDR1 SGHAT and CDR2 FQNNGV come from the germline V gene. The CDR3 is made up of 15 amino acids. V shed 4 bases and J 0 bases; nucleotides not matched to a gene: 1. CDR3 DNA: TGTGCCAGCAGCTCTAGCGGGGGTAGCACAGATACGCAGTATTTT. Residues: CASSSSGGSTDTQYF.

The gene calls are TRBV25-1 and TRBJ2-7; 8 nucleotides match TRBD2. The J segment lost 3 bases and the V segment lost 2 bases, leaving 9 bases of the junction unmatched. The length of the CDR3 is 16 residues. Germline lookup yields CDR1 MGHDK and CDR2 SYGVNS. The CDR3 loop reads CASSEKSGGHFYEQYF. CDR3 bases: TGTGCCAGCAGTGAAAAAAGCGGGGGCCACTTCTACGAGCAGTACTTC.

CDR3: CASSPPGLAGSNEQYF. The CDR3 region has the DNA TGTGCCAGCAGCCCTCCCGGACTAGCGGGAAGCAACGAGCAGTACTTC. The rearrangement uses TRBV5-5 and TRBJ2-7; 12 bases fit TRBD2. CDR1 and CDR2 (germline): SGHKS, YYEKEE (reference sequence). There are 16 residues in the CDR3. V lost 4 bases, J lost 5 bases, and 10 bases stayed unmatched.

The chain has TRBV9 and TRBJ2-3; D is unclear. The CDR3 spans 13 residues. The V end lost 4 bases, the J end lost 0 bases, and 6 bases lay between the germline ends. The germline gives CDR1 SGDLS, CDR2 YYNGEE. Here the CDR3 DNA reads TGTGCCAGCAGCTCACCTAGCACAGATACGCAGTATTTT. Translating gives CASSSPSTDTQYF.

This chain connects TRBV7-8 to TRBJ2-3; a weak D match, TRBD2 (6 bases). Germline assignment: CDR1 SGHVS and CDR2 FQNEAQ. Trimming took 5 bases from V and 2 from J, leaving 17 bases between them. The CDR3 is 16 residues long. The chain's CDR3 is CASSPTGGVYTDTQYF. The DNA for the CDR3 is TGTGCCAGCAGCCCGACCGGCGGGGTTTACACAGATACGCAGTATTTT.

The V and J genes are TRBV2 and TRBJ1-5; tentatively, D is TRBD1 (5 bases). Looked up from germline, CDR1 is SNHLY and CDR2 is FYNNEI. V lost 3 bases, J lost 15 bases, and 12 bases lay in between. The CDR3 has 11 amino acids. The CDR3: CASSDTRAAHF. The DNA for the CDR3 is TGTGCCAGCAGTGATACCAGGGCTGCGCATTTT.